These 9 T cell receptor beta chains were sequenced from one sample in a study of CD8 T cells in ankylosing spondylitis. TCRdb re-derived calls from the 5' RACE reads in MiXCR, one entry per CDR3 protein. In the table there are approximately 210,000 distinct CDR3 sequences, 10% to 15% of which are singletons. The source material was blood, either unsorted or a sorted T cell fraction (not recorded which). These receptors were taken from a male donor with ankylosing spondylitis or in good health (not recorded which).

This clonotype appeared a few times. The rearrangement links TRBV20-1 to TRBJ2-1, with TRBD1 identical over 8 bases. CDR1 is DFQATT and CDR2 is SNEGSKA in the germline V gene (reference sequence). V lost 6 bases, J lost 7 bases, and 11 bases stayed unmatched. This CDR3 has 14 residues. The DNA for the CDR3 is TGCAGTGCCGCGAGGGACAGGTTTGGGAATGAGCAGTTCTTC. It yields the protein CSAARDRFGNEQFF.

The chain is built from TRBV11-2 and TRBJ2-5, with unresolved D. Germline CDR1 and CDR2: SGHAT and FQNNGV. The CDR3 is 13 amino acids. V was shortened by 0 bases and J by 5 bases, with 7 bases between the two germline ends. For the CDR3, the DNA is TGTGCCAGCAGCTTAGATCTAGTGGAGACCCAGTACTTC. It yields the protein CASSLDLVETQYF.

The table lists this clonotype with a few counts. The chain employs TRBV6-1 and TRBJ2-2, with D tentatively TRBD2 (7 bases). The CDR3 is 13 residues long. Germline CDR1 and CDR2: MNHNS and SASEGT. The V end was cut by 10 bases, the J end by 4 bases, with 13 bases between. The CDR3 DNA sequence: TGTGCCACGAAAGGGGGGGTCACCGGGGAGCTGTTTTTT. It is translated as CATKGGVTGELFF.

The chain uses TRBV5-1 and TRBJ1-2; 8 bases align to TRBD1. This CDR3 comprises 14 residues. J gave up 5 bases and V 6 bases, and 9 bases lay outside the gene matches. In germline, CDR1 is SGHRS, CDR2 YFSETQ. The CDR3 DNA sequence: TGCGCCAGCACCGATGGACAGGGCACTTATGGCTACACCTTC. Its translation: CASTDGQGTYGYTF.

Many counts were recorded for this clonotype. The rearrangement uses TRBV4-1 and TRBJ2-2, with D perhaps matching TRBD1 (5 bases). Trimming left V 5 bases short and J 3 bases short, with 10 bases between. CDR3 size: 14 residues. Looked up from germline, CDR1 is MGHRA and CDR2 is YSYEKL. CDR3 protein: CASSLTAYTGELFF. DNA of the CDR3: TGCGCCAGCAGCTTGACAGCCTACACCGGGGAGCTGTTTTTT.

This clonotype was counted at least ten times. The rearrangement joins TRBV12-3 or TRBV12-4 to TRBJ2-1; 8 bases are shared with TRBD1. The CDR3 is 14 residues long. The J segment lost 6 bases and the V segment lost 6 bases, leaving 7 bases of the junction unmatched. CDR3 region: CASSLFDRGNEQFF. The CDR3 bases are TGTGCCAGCAGCCTCTTCGACAGGGGCAATGAGCAGTTCTTC.

This clonotype was counted only a few times. J is TRBJ1-5 and V is TRBV2, with unresolved D. This CDR3 is built from 15 residues. Germline CDR1 SNHLY, CDR2 FYNNEI. V was shortened by 6 bases and J by 1 base, with 13 bases between the two germline ends. In nucleotides, the CDR3 is TGTGCCAGCAGCCCGGGGAGGGCGAGCAATCAGCCCCAGCATTTT. Residues: CASSPGRASNQPQHF.

The chain uses TRBV20-1 and TRBJ2-5; tentatively, D is TRBD2 (6 bases). The germline gives CDR1 DFQATT, CDR2 SNEGSKA (reference sequence). The ends were cut back, 0 bases at V and 3 bases at J, with 20 bases in the middle. The CDR3 runs to 17 residues. The CDR3 coding sequence is TGCAGTGCTAGAGATTCCCCCGGGGAAGGCGGGAAAGAGACCCAGTACTTC. Its protein product is CSARDSPGEGGKETQYF.

In this sample, this clonotype turned up many times. This chain connects TRBV12-3 or TRBV12-4 to TRBJ2-3; possibly TRBD2 for D (6 bases). The CDR3 is 13 amino acids. Trimming took off 4 bases at V and 5 bases at J, with 10 bases between the two ends. CDR3 sequence reads: CASSYGGGDTQYF. The CDR3 DNA reads TGTGCCAGCAGTTACGGGGGAGGAGATACGCAGTATTTT.